These 20 T cell receptor beta chains came from one sample sequenced in a study of shared clonotypes between healthy human individuals. Terminally differentiated effector memory CD45RA+ cells were excluded by CCR7 positive selection of CD45RO-negative cells. Data came from immunoSEQ multiplex PCR; TCRdb stores just in-frame clones and leaves some out. Among about 820,000 clones, about 92% were seen once, and the ten largest hold around 24%. Sequenced input: naive CD8+ T cells sorted from blood. The receptors stem from a man aged 30-40 years in good health.

This rearrangement joins TRBV11-3 to TRBJ2-1; TRBD1 matches at 9 bases. The CDR3 has 15 amino acids. V lost 1 base to trimming and J lost 6 bases; unmatched junction nucleotides: 4. Germline CDR1 reads SGHNT; CDR2 reads YENEEA. DNA of the CDR3: TGTGCCAGCAGCTTAGGACAGGGGGTCGGCAATGAGCAGTTCTTC. Protein product: CASSLGQGVGNEQFF.

The CDR3 nucleotides read TGCGCCAGCAGCTTGGCAGGGTATCAGCCCCAGCATTTT. The encoded protein is CASSLAGYQPQHF. The gene calls are TRBV5-1 and TRBJ1-5; D may be TRBD1 (5 bases). Per the germline V gene, CDR1 is SGHRS and CDR2 is YFSETQ. The V end lost 0 bases, the J end lost 5 bases, and 6 bases lay between the germline ends. CDR3 length: 13 residues.

The count of this clone is one. V is TRBV6-6 and J is TRBJ1-5; 7 bases map to TRBD1. The length of the CDR3 is 15 residues. The junction had 9 bases not matched to a gene; V was cut back by 10 bases and J by 0 bases. Germline assignment: CDR1 MNHNY and CDR2 SVGAGI (reference sequence). The chain's CDR3 is CAIKQGPYSNQPQHF. Written as DNA, the CDR3 is TGTGCCATCAAACAGGGGCCATATAGCAATCAGCCCCAGCATTTT.

This chain connects TRBV27 to TRBJ2-7; D might be TRBD1 (6 bases). The germline CDR1 and CDR2 sequences are MNHEY and SMNVEV (reference sequence). V lost 0 bases to trimming and J lost 5 bases, with 11 bases between them. The CDR3 has 14 residues. In nucleotides, the CDR3 is TGTGCCAGCAGTTTATCGAACAGGGTCAACGAGCAGTACTTC. This translates into CASSLSNRVNEQYF.

This clone has only one observation. The V gene is TRBV29-1, the J gene TRBJ2-5; tentatively, D is TRBD1 (6 bases). The CDR3 has 12 amino acids. Trimming removed 4 bases at V and 2 bases at J, with 8 bases between. The germline gives CDR1 SQVTM, CDR2 ANQGSEA. CDR3 DNA: TGCAGCGTTGCCAGGGGACAAGAGACCCAGTACTTC. Translation: CSVARGQETQYF.

A word on this clone: Different DNA sequences within this sample yield the same CDR3. The chain has TRBV11-2 and TRBJ1-2; a possible D gene is TRBD1 (5 bases). V shed 2 bases and J shed 3 bases, with 7 bases lying between them. From germline, CDR1 is SGHAT and CDR2 FQNNGV. This CDR3 contains 13 residues. CDR3 DNA sequence: TGTGCCAGCAGCTTACAGGGAGACTATGGCTACACCTTC. It yields the protein CASSLQGDYGYTF.

The V gene is TRBV28, the J gene TRBJ1-2; D not resolved. Germline V lookup: CDR1 MDHEN, CDR2 SYDVKM. The V and J ends lost 5 bases and 4 bases respectively, with 5 bases between them. The CDR3 has 11 amino acids. The DNA for the CDR3 is TGTGCCAGCAGTCATCTCTATGGCTACACCTTC. Amino acids: CASSHLYGYTF.

V gene TRBV7-9 combines with J gene TRBJ1-6; the D gene is possibly TRBD1 (5 bases). Germline CDR1 reads SEHNR; CDR2 reads FQNEAQ (reference sequence). This CDR3 region has 15 residues. V dropped 1 base and J dropped 7 bases, with 11 bases sitting between them. CDR3 bases: TGTGCCAGCAGCTTAGTCCAGGGAGCCAATTCACCCCTCCACTTT. Translating gives CASSLVQGANSPLHF.

This clone was detected only once. This chain connects TRBV30 to TRBJ1-4, with D tentatively TRBD1 (6 bases). Trimming removed 0 bases from V and 8 bases from J, with 10 bases in between. The CDR3 length is 13 residues. In germline, CDR1 is GTSNPN, CDR2 SVGIG (reference sequence). The CDR3 DNA reads TGTGCCTGGAGTGTAGGAGGGGGGGAAAAACTGTTTTTT. It yields the protein CAWSVGGGEKLFF.

This clone was counted once. CDR3 coding DNA: TGTGCCAGCAGCGTAGCCGGGAGTAGCAATCAGCCCCAGCATTTT. It translates to CASSVAGSSNQPQHF. The gene calls are TRBV9 and TRBJ1-5; D not resolved. Trimming shortened V by 0 bases and J by 0 bases, and 7 bases separated the two germline ends. The CDR3 has 15 amino acids. Per the germline V gene, CDR1 is SGDLS and CDR2 is YYNGEE. Using reference TRBV9 and TRBJ1-5 for the parts outside the CDR3, the full variable domain is DSGVTQTPKHLITATGQRVTLRCSPRSGDLSVYWYQQSLDQGLQFLIQYYNGEERAKGNILERFSAQQFPDLHSELNLSSLELGDSALYFCASSVAGSSNQPQHFGDGTRLSIL.

The chain employs TRBV11-2 and TRBJ2-7, with a tentative D call TRBD2 (6 bases). Germline-derived CDR1 and CDR2 are SGHAT and FQNNGV. The CDR3 sequence is 13 residues long. V was cut by 5 bases and J by 6 bases, with 14 bases left in between. The CDR3 bases are TGTGCCAGCAGCCGCCGGAGTAGCGGCGAGCAGTACTTC. This translates into CASSRRSSGEQYF.

This chain connects TRBV28 to TRBJ2-5; 7 bases are shared with TRBD2. Per germline, CDR1 MDHEN and CDR2 SYDVKM. The V and J ends lost 3 bases and 4 bases, in that order; junction bases with no gene match: 5. This CDR3 has 14 residues. CDR3 residues: CASSFGGSLETQYF. The DNA of the CDR3 is TGTGCCAGCAGTTTCGGCGGGAGTTTAGAGACCCAGTACTTC.

The gene calls are TRBV6-6 and TRBJ2-7, with D maybe TRBD1 (6 bases). V was cut by 0 bases and J by 4 bases, with 13 bases left in between. Germline V gene data show CDR1 as MNHNY and CDR2 as SVGAGI (reference sequence). The CDR3 is 15 residues long. The CDR3 sequence is CASSYSVSGAYEQYF. CDR3 nucleotide sequence: TGTGCCAGCAGTTACTCGGTGTCAGGGGCTTACGAGCAGTACTTC.

The V and J genes are TRBV9 and TRBJ2-5; 10 bases match TRBD2. The CDR3 loop spans 17 amino acids. The germline CDR1 and CDR2 sequences are SGDLS and YYNGEE. Trimming cost V 0 bases and J 4 bases; bases outside gene matches: 9. CDR3 region: CASSVGASGSLGETQYF. Here the CDR3 DNA reads TGTGCCAGCAGCGTAGGGGCTAGCGGGAGTCTAGGAGAGACCCAGTACTTC.

The chain uses TRBV6-1 and TRBJ2-7; TRBD2 agrees at 8 bases. The CDR3 totals 15 residues. Trimming at V came to 7 bases and at J to 1 base, leaving 9 bases not matched to a gene. Germline CDR1 MNHNS, CDR2 SASEGT. This CDR3 is CASKKPGLGSYEQYF. CDR3 nucleotides: TGTGCCAGCAAAAAACCGGGACTAGGGTCCTACGAGCAGTACTTC.

This chain joins TRBV5-6 and TRBJ2-5; maybe TRBD1 (5 bases). Germline CDR1 reads SGHDT; CDR2 reads YYEEEE. The germline V and J ends were trimmed by 4 bases and 2 bases, with 15 bases remaining between them. CDR3 length equals 15 residues. This chain's CDR3 is CASSQGWPRQETQYF. In DNA, the CDR3 is TGTGCCAGCAGCCAGGGATGGCCAAGACAAGAGACCCAGTACTTC.

Worth noting for this clone: At the DNA level, this CDR3 is encoded by other sequences in the same sample as well. This chain uses TRBV29-1 with TRBJ1-2, with D possibly TRBD1 on 5 matching bases. Germline-derived CDR1 and CDR2 are SQVTM and ANQGSEA. This CDR3 has 12 amino acids. V was cut by 3 bases and J by 2 bases, with 7 bases left in between. For the CDR3, the DNA is TGCAGCGTTGAGGGACGGAACTATGGCTACACCTTC. Its translation is CSVEGRNYGYTF. Combining the CDR3 with reference TRBV29-1 and TRBJ1-2 gives the whole variable domain SAVISQKPSRDICQRGTSLTIQCQVDSQVTMMFWYRQQPGQSLTLIATANQGSEATYESGFVIDKFPISRPNLTFSTLTVSNMSPEDSSIYLCSVEGRNYGYTFGSGTRLTVV.

The chain couples TRBV9 to TRBJ2-1; TRBD2 might be the D (6 bases). This CDR3 comprises 16 residues. V was clipped by 3 bases and J by 0 bases, with 13 bases between them. The germline V gene encodes CDR1 SGDLS and CDR2 YYNGEE. CDR3 region: CASSARGLPSYNEQFF. The CDR3 coding sequence is TGTGCCAGCAGCGCACGCGGACTACCCTCCTACAATGAGCAGTTCTTC.

This clone came up once. The chain combines TRBV28 with TRBJ1-1; 8 bases align to TRBD1. Germline CDR1 reads MDHEN; CDR2 reads SYDVKM. This CDR3 spans 14 amino acids. The V and J ends lost 2 bases and 5 bases, in that order; junction bases with no gene match: 4. Written as DNA, the CDR3 is TGTGCCAGCAGTTTAACAGGGGGGAGTACTGAAGCTTTCTTT. Protein: CASSLTGGSTEAFF.

The chain uses TRBV27 and TRBJ2-1; the match to TRBD2 covers 10 bases. There are 16 residues in the CDR3. V trimming: 6 bases; J trimming: 7 bases; junction bases outside the gene matches: 12. Germline CDR1 is MNHEY and CDR2 is SMNVEV (reference sequence). This CDR3 is CASRDLRAGGPNEQFF. The CDR3 DNA is TGTGCCAGCAGGGATCTCCGAGCGGGAGGGCCGAATGAGCAGTTCTTC.